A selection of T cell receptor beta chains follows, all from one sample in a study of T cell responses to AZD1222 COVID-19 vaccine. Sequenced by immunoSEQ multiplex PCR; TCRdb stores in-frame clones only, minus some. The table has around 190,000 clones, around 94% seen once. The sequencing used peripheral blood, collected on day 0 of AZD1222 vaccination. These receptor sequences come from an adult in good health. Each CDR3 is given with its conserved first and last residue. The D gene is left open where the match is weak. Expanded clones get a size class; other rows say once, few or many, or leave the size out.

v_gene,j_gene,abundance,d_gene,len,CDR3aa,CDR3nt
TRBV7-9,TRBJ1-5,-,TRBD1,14,CASSPTGANQPQHF,TGTGCCAGCAGCCCCACAGGGGCCAATCAGCCCCAGCATTTT
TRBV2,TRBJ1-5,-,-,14,CASSERATNQPQHF,TGTGCCAGCAGTGAAAGGGCAACCAATCAGCCCCAGCATTTT
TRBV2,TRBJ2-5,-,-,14,CASSVGPSQETQYF,TGTGCCAGCAGTGTGGGACCGTCACAAGAGACCCAGTACTTC
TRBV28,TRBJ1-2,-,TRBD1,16,CASGAGTGIITRGYTF,TGTGCCAGCGGAGCTGGGACAGGGATCATCACGAGGGGCTACACCTTC
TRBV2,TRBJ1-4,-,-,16,CASNRPSTATNEKLFF,TGTGCCAGCAATCGACCGAGCACCGCAACTAATGAAAAACTGTTTTTT
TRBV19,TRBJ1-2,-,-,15,CASSIGITGRNGYTF,TGTGCCAGTAGTATCGGGATAACAGGCCGGAATGGCTACACCTTC
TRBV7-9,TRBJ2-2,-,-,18,CASSLAGRNPQSTGELFF,TGTGCCAGCAGCTTAGCGGGCCGGAACCCCCAGAGCACCGGGGAGCTGTTTTTT
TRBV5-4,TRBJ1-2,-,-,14,CASSLQGTNYGYTF,TGTGCCAGCAGCTTGCAGGGGACGAACTATGGCTACACCTTC
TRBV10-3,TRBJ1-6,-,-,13,CAYRGVAGSPLHF,TGTGCCTACCGGGGTGTTGCGGGATCACCCCTCCACTTT
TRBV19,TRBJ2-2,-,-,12,CASSETTGELFF,TGTGCCAGTAGCGAAACGACCGGGGAGCTGTTTTTT
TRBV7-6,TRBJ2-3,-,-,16,CASSERGVWGTDTQYF,TGTGCCAGCAGCGAACGAGGGGTTTGGGGCACAGATACGCAGTATTTT
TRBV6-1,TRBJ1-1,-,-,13,CASSEGPAPRAFF,TGTGCCAGCAGTGAAGGGCCAGCCCCCCGAGCTTTCTTT
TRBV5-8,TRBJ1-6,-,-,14,CASSFGGDNSPLHF,TGTGCCAGCAGCTTCGGAGGGGATAATTCACCCCTCCACTTT
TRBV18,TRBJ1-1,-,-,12,CASSPREGEAFF,TGTGCCAGCTCACCACGGGAGGGTGAAGCTTTCTTT
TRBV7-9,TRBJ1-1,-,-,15,CASSSGDRPNTEAFF,TGTGCCAGCAGCTCGGGAGACAGGCCAAACACTGAAGCTTTCTTT
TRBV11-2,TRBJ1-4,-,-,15,CASSLGGGTNEKLFF,TGTGCCAGCAGCTTAGGTGGGGGAACTAATGAAAAACTGTTTTTT
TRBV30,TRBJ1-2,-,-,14,CAWEPGGQSNGYTF,TGTGCCTGGGAACCCGGGGGGCAGTCGAATGGCTACACCTTC
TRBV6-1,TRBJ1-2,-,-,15,CASSEALGVLYGYTF,TGTGCCAGCAGTGAAGCGCTGGGGGTACTCTATGGCTACACCTTC
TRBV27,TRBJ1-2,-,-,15,CASRPTGTLNYGYTF,TGTGCCAGCAGACCTACCGGGACCTTGAACTATGGCTACACCTTC
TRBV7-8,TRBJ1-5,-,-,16,CASSLGTGRANQPQHF,TGTGCCAGCAGCTTAGGGACCGGACGGGCGAATCAGCCCCAGCATTTT
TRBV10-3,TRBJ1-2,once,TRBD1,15,CAITLGQGPNYGYTF,TGTGCCATCACCCTGGGACAGGGCCCTAACTATGGCTACACCTTC
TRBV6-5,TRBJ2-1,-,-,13,CASLSLAHNEQFF,TGTGCCAGCCTCTCCCTAGCCCACAATGAGCAGTTCTTC
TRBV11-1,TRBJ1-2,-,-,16,CASSATGSPYLDGYTF,TGTGCCAGCAGCGCAACAGGGTCCCCCTACCTGGATGGCTACACCTTC
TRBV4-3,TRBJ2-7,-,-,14,CASSQGRLSYEQYF,TGCGCCAGCAGCCAAGGAAGACTCTCCTACGAGCAGTACTTC
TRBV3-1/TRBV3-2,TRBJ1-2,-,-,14,CASSQFVSIYGYTF,TGTGCCAGCAGCCAATTTGTATCGATTTATGGCTACACCTTC
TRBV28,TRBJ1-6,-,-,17,CASSPPPHSLANSPLHF,TGTGCCAGCAGTCCCCCTCCGCACAGTCTCGCAAATTCACCCCTCCACTTT
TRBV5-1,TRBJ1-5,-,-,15,CASSLSGHLNQPQHF,TGCGCCAGCAGCTTGTCGGGACACCTAAATCAGCCCCAGCATTTT
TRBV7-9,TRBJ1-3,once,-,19,CASSLAAERDWSSGNTIYF,TGTGCCAGCAGCTTAGCGGCAGAGAGGGACTGGAGCTCTGGAAACACCATATATTTT
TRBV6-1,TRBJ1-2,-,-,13,CASSDRLDYGYTF,TGTGCCAGCAGTGACAGGCTGGACTATGGCTACACCTTC
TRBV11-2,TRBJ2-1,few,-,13,CASSLGFAGEQFF,TGTGCCAGCAGCTTGGGGTTTGCGGGTGAGCAGTTCTTC
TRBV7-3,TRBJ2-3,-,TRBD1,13,CASGQDYTDTQYF,TGTGCCAGCGGACAGGATTACACAGATACGCAGTATTTT
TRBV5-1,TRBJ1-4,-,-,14,CASGGGTTNEKLFF,TGCGCCAGCGGGGGTGGCACAACTAATGAAAAACTGTTTTTT
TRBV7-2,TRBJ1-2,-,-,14,CASSSGSGSYGYTF,TGTGCCAGCAGCTCAGGGTCGGGGAGCTATGGCTACACCTTC
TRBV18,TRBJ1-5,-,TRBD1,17,CASSPDRGQGGNQPQHF,TGTGCCAGCTCACCGGACAGGGGGCAAGGTGGCAATCAGCCCCAGCATTTT
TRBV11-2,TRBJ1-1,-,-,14,CASSPAGVETEAFF,TGTGCCAGCAGCCCGGCTGGGGTTGAGACTGAAGCTTTCTTT
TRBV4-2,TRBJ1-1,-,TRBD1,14,CASTSQGLSTEAFF,TGTGCCAGCACCTCACAGGGGCTGAGTACTGAAGCTTTCTTT
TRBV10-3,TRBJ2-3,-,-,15,CAAGFGSTSTDTQYF,TGTGCCGCGGGTTTTGGAAGCACTAGCACAGATACGCAGTATTTT
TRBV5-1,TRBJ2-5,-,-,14,CASSLGQGGETQYF,TGCGCCAGCAGCTTGGGTCAGGGAGGCGAGACCCAGTACTTC
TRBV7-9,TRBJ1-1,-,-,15,CASRPQGSVNTEAFF,TGTGCCAGCAGACCACAGGGAAGTGTGAACACTGAAGCTTTCTTT
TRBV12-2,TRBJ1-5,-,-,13,CASRLGGVQPQHF,TGTGCAAGTCGCTTAGGCGGGGTTCAGCCCCAGCATTTT
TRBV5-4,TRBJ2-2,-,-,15,CASSLQNRRTGELFF,TGTGCCAGCAGCTTGCAAAACAGACGGACCGGGGAGCTGTTTTTT
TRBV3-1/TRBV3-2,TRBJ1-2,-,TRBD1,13,CASSQGQGAGYTF,TGTGCCAGCAGCCAGGGACAGGGTGCTGGCTACACCTTC
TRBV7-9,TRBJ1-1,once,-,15,CASSLAGGGGTEAFF,TGTGCCAGCAGCTTAGCGGGGGGAGGTGGCACTGAAGCTTTCTTT
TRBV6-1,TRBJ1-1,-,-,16,CASSELQGRINTEAFF,TGTGCCAGCAGTGAACTACAGGGTCGGATTAACACTGAAGCTTTCTTT
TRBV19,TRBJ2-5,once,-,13,CASSIAGAETQYF,TGTGCCAGTAGTATCGCTGGGGCAGAGACCCAGTACTTC
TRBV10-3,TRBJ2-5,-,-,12,CAISGSPETQYF,TGTGCCATCAGTGGCTCTCCAGAGACCCAGTACTTC
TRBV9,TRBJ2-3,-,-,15,CASSVGPDFSDTQYF,TGTGCCAGCAGCGTAGGTCCGGACTTTTCAGATACGCAGTATTTT